Below are 14 T cell receptor beta chains sequenced from a single sample in a study of T cell clones after liver transplantation. Using immunoSEQ multiplex PCR, the repertoire was profiled, and TCRdb retains in-frame clones only, with some absent. The top ten hold just under 1% of the sample, which has 98,000 or so clones, 82% seen once. Material: CD4+ T cells from blood, obtained before liver transplant. The receptors shown here come from a human donor who received a liver transplant.

This sequence joins TRBV27 and TRBJ2-5; tentatively, D is TRBD1 (6 bases). The CDR3 is 16 amino acids. Germline loops: CDR1 MNHEY, CDR2 SMNVEV (reference sequence). The V end lost 1 base, the J end lost 0 bases, and 12 bases lay between the germline ends. The CDR3 region is CASSLYGTPYQETQYF. The CDR3 DNA reads as TGTGCCAGCAGTTTATACGGGACACCGTACCAAGAGACCCAGTACTTC.

V gene TRBV6-1 combines with J gene TRBJ1-2, with 9 bases aligning to TRBD1. Germline V gene lookup returns CDR1 MNHNS and CDR2 SASEGT. This CDR3 is built from 14 residues. V lost 4 bases and J lost 8; bases outside the gene matches: 8. CDR3 nucleotide sequence: TGTGCCAGCAGTGCGTCCGGGACAGGGTTCGGCTACACCTTC. Amino acids: CASSASGTGFGYTF.

This clone was seen a single time. This chain connects TRBV6-6 to TRBJ1-5, with TRBD1 identical over 9 bases. Per the germline V gene, CDR1 is MNHNY and CDR2 is SVGAGI (reference sequence). V dropped 4 bases and J dropped 1; count of bases not matched to a gene: 2. The CDR3 totals 15 residues. The chain's CDR3 is CASSFGTGSNQPQHF. As DNA, the CDR3 is TGTGCCAGCAGTTTTGGGACAGGGAGCAATCAGCCCCAGCATTTT.

This clone was observed once. V usage is TRBV27 and J usage is TRBJ1-1, with D unclear. The germline V gene has CDR1 MNHEY and CDR2 SMNVEV (reference sequence). Trimming took 0 bases from V and 1 from J, leaving 12 bases between them. The CDR3 loop spans 16 amino acids. The CDR3 DNA is TGTGCCAGCAGTTTATCGTCATCCGGAGGGAACACTGAAGCTTTCTTT. It specifies CASSLSSSGGNTEAFF.

This rearrangement joins TRBV7-9 to TRBJ1-5; D is uncertain. Between the trimmed V and J ends, which lost 5 bases and 1 base, there was a span of 6 bases. The CDR3 runs to 13 residues. Germline assignment: CDR1 SEHNR and CDR2 FQNEAQ (reference sequence). The CDR3 DNA follows: TGTGCCAGCAGCGACGACAGCAATCAGCCCCAGCATTTT. Its protein is CASSDDSNQPQHF.

The rearrangement links TRBV13 to TRBJ1-3; D might be TRBD1 (5 bases). The CDR3 spans 13 residues. Trimming pared 8 bases from V and 6 bases from J, leaving 14 bases between. Germline-derived CDR1 and CDR2 are PRHDT and FYEKMQ (reference sequence). CDR3 region: CASGLQAVNTIYF. The CDR3 DNA is TGTGCCAGCGGACTACAGGCGGTAAACACCATATATTTT.

Only a few counts were recorded for this clone. V and J are TRBV5-1 and TRBJ2-7; D unresolved. V dropped 2 bases and J dropped 7 bases, with 13 bases sitting between them. Germline V gene lookup returns CDR1 SGHRS and CDR2 YFSETQ. This CDR3 is built from 13 residues. CDR3 bases: TGCGCCAGCAGCTTAATTCTCGGTGGTGAGCAGTACTTC. Translating gives CASSLILGGEQYF.

This clone was detected only a few times. The chain uses TRBV29-1 and TRBJ2-7, with D perhaps matching TRBD1 (6 bases). This CDR3 comprises 14 residues. The V gene's germline CDR1 is SQVTM and CDR2 ANQGSEA. V was clipped by 4 bases and J by 2 bases, with 15 bases between them. The CDR3 here is CSVGVRGTTYEQYF. In DNA form, the CDR3 reads TGCAGCGTTGGGGTCAGGGGCACCACCTACGAGCAGTACTTC.

V is TRBV5-1 and J is TRBJ1-6, with D possibly being TRBD1 (6 bases). Trimming removed 5 bases at V and 4 bases at J, with 25 bases between. CDR1 and CDR2 (germline): SGHRS, YFSETQ. The CDR3 extends over 19 amino acids. CDR3 DNA: TGCGCCAGCAGTCAGGTCCCCCGGACAGCGCAGGATTATAATTCACCCCTCCACTTT. Protein sequence: CASSQVPRTAQDYNSPLHF.

This clone turned up a few times. The DNA of the CDR3 is TGTGCCAGCAGCTTTGGCGGTAGGGTCGGCGAGCAGTACTTC. It translates to CASSFGGRVGEQYF. V and J are TRBV13 and TRBJ2-7; no clear D gene. The CDR3 loop spans 14 amino acids. Germline CDR1 PRHDT, CDR2 FYEKMQ (reference sequence). Trimming removed 3 bases at V and 6 bases at J, with 15 bases between.

This chain uses TRBV25-1 with TRBJ2-3; 8 bases are shared with TRBD2. J lost 2 bases, V lost 2 bases, and 6 bases had no gene match. The CDR3 loop spans 16 amino acids. Germline CDR1 MGHDK, CDR2 SYGVNS. The CDR3 spells CASSEQVAGLTDTQYF. CDR3 nucleotides: TGTGCCAGCAGTGAACAGGTAGCGGGGCTCACAGATACGCAGTATTTT.

In its sample, this clone was seen a few times. The J gene is TRBJ1-1, the V gene TRBV19; TRBD1 aligns across 7 bases. Germline-derived CDR1 and CDR2 are LNHDA and SQIVND (reference sequence). This CDR3 is 14 amino acids long. V lost 7 bases and J lost 4; bases outside the gene matches: 9. This chain's CDR3 is CASKDRERGTEAFF. The CDR3, as DNA: TGTGCCAGTAAAGACAGGGAAAGGGGCACTGAAGCTTTCTTT.

In its sample, this clone was seen once. The chain uses TRBV4-3 and TRBJ2-7; no clear D. V lost 4 bases to trimming and J lost 0 bases, with 10 bases between them. Germline assignment: CDR1 LGHNA and CDR2 YSLEER. The CDR3 is made up of 14 amino acids. CDR3 nucleotides: TGCGCCAGCAGCCGATCTACAACCTCCTACGAGCAGTACTTC. This encodes CASSRSTTSYEQYF.

This chain uses TRBV7-8 with TRBJ1-4; the D is unclear. The length of the CDR3 is 13 residues. Between the trimmed V and J ends, which lost 5 bases and 8 bases, there was a span of 12 bases. Germline V gene lookup returns CDR1 SGHVS and CDR2 FQNEAQ. CDR3 DNA: TGTGCCAGCAGCACTGGTGGAGGAGAAAAACTGTTTTTT. Amino acid sequence: CASSTGGGEKLFF. The complete variable domain, with remaining parts taken from reference TRBV7-8 and TRBJ1-4, reads GAGVSQSPRYKVAKRGQDVALRCDPISGHVSLFWYQQALGQGPEFLTYFQNEAQLDKSGLPSDRFFAERPEGSVSTLKIQRTQQEDSAVYLCASSTGGGEKLFFGSGTQLSVL.